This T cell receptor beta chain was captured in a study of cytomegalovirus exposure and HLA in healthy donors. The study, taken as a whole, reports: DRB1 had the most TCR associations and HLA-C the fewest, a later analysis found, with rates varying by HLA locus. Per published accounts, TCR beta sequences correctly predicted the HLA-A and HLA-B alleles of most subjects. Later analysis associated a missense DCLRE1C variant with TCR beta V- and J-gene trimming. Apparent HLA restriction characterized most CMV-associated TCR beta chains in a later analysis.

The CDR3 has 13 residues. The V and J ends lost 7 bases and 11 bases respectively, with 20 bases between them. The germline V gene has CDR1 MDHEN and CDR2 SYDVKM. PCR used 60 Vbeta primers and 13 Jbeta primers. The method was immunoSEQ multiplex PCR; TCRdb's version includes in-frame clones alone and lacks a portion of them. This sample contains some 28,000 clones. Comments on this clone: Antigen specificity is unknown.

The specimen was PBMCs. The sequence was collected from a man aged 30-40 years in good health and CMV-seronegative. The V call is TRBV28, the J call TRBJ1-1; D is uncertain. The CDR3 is CASIRSGVFGAFF. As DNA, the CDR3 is TGTGCCAGCATCCGAAGCGGAGTCTTTGGGGCTTTCTTT.